This T cell receptor (beta chain) was captured in a study of CD8 T cells in ankylosing spondylitis. This clonotype was recorded at least ten times. What it recognizes is unknown. Findings and caveats of the study: Reportedly, matched ankylosing spondylitis synovial fluid was significantly enriched for disease-linked clones. CD8+ by phenotype, disease-linked clones were relatively rare in peripheral blood. There was a TCR beta motif, made of fewer than 10 highly homologous variants, that appeared characteristic of ankylosing spondylitis blood.

With molecular barcodes, quantitative 5'-RACE was used to make the TCR beta libraries. Each CDR3 protein gets one entry after TCRdb re-called the 5' RACE reads with MiXCR. The table shows 130,000 or so distinct CDR3 sequences, with roughly 7.3% occurring only once. The source material was blood, either unsorted or a sorted T cell fraction (not recorded which). This receptor was obtained from a male donor with ankylosing spondylitis or in good health (not recorded which).

The CDR3 loop reads CASSLAADIKNQPQHF. The CDR3 DNA sequence: TGTGCCAGCAGCTTAGCGGCGGACATAAAGAATCAGCCCCAGCATTTT. V usage is TRBV7-8 and J usage is TRBJ1-5, with a tentative D call TRBD1 (5 bases). Germline assignment: CDR1 SGHVS and CDR2 FQNEAQ. The CDR3 loop spans 16 amino acids. Trimming removed 0 bases at V and 4 bases at J, with 13 bases between.